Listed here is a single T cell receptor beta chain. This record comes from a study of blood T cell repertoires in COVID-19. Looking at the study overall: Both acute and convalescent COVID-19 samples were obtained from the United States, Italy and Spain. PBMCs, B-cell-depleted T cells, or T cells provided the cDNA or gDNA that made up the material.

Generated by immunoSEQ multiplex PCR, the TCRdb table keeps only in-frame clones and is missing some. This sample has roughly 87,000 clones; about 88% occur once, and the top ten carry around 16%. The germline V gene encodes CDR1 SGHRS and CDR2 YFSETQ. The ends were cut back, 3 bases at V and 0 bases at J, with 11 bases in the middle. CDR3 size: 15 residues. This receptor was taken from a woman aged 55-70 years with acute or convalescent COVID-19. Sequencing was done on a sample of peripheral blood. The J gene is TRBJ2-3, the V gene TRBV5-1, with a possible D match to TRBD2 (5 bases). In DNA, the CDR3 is TGCGCCAGCAGCTCCGGACTGAGTAGCACAGATACGCAGTATTTT. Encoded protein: CASSSGLSSTDTQYF.